This T cell receptor beta chain appears in the sequencing data of a study of blood T cells in healthy people across ages. Study-wide findings and caveats: A conclusive naive versus antigen-experienced comparison was prevented by the unsorted PBMCs. The unknown donor CMV status may have confounded expanded clonotype changes.

This clonotype has a handful of counts. Its antigen remains unknown. The CDR3 contains 12 residues. Germline lookup yields CDR1 MNHEY and CDR2 SVGAGI. V was clipped by 2 bases and J by 11 bases, with 10 bases between them. The authors ran a second PCR of 7 to 11 cycles using a sample-barcoded 5' primer and a J-beta primer mix. TCRdb called the 5' RACE reads again in MiXCR, with one record for every CDR3 protein. Of 1.5 million to 2 million distinct CDR3 sequences listed, 28% were seen once; the top ten hold over 7%. The TCR comes from a woman in her 30s in good health. The V and J genes are TRBV6-5 and TRBJ2-1, with D maybe TRBD1 (5 bases). The sample consisted of blood. CDR3 nucleotide sequence: TGTGCCAGCAGTTACATGGGGCTAAAGCAGTTCTTC. Encoded protein: CASSYMGLKQFF.